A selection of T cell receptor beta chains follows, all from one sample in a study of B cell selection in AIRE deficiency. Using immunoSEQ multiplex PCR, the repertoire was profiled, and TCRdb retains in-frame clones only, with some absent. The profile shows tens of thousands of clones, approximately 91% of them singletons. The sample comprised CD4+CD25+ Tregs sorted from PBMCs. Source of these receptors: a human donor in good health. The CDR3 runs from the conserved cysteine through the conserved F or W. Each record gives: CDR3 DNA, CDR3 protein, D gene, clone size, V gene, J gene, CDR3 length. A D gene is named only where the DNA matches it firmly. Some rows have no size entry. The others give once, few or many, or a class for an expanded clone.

TGTGCCAGCAGCTTGCCCCCTGGGCCAAGACGTAGCTACACCTTC,CASSLPPGPRRSYTF,-,-,TRBV5-5,TRBJ1-2,15
TGTGCCATCCGGAAGACCGTCGGACAGAATACCTACGAGCAGTACTTC,CAIRKTVGQNTYEQYF,-,once,TRBV10-3,TRBJ2-7,16
TGTGCCAGCAGCTCGTCCTCCTACGAGCAGTACTTC,CASSSSSYEQYF,-,-,TRBV7-6,TRBJ2-7,12
TGTGCCAGCAGCCAAGAGTGGCAGGGCCCTTCCTACGAGCAGTACTTC,CASSQEWQGPSYEQYF,-,-,TRBV4-2,TRBJ2-7,16
TGTGCCAGTAGTATAGTGGGGGGAAAAGAGACCCAGTACTTC,CASSIVGGKETQYF,-,-,TRBV19,TRBJ2-5,14
TGTGCCAGCAGCTTAGGGGCGGCTAGCGGGAGCCCAGATACGCAGTATTTT,CASSLGAASGSPDTQYF,TRBD2,once,TRBV11-3,TRBJ2-3,17
TGTGCCAGCAGCTTGGGGGGGAAGAGCTCCTACAATGAGCAGTTCTTC,CASSLGGKSSYNEQFF,-,once,TRBV5-4,TRBJ2-1,16
TGTGCCAGCAGTGAGGACGGTCAATCATATCCCCAGCATTTT,CASSEDGQSYPQHF,-,-,TRBV6-4,TRBJ1-5,14
TGTGCCAGTAGTATAGGGGGACGGAGCCCCACCTACGAGCAGTACTTC,CASSIGGRSPTYEQYF,-,-,TRBV19,TRBJ2-7,16
TGTGCCAGCAGCTTCGCCGGTAACACTGAAGCTTTCTTT,CASSFAGNTEAFF,-,-,TRBV7-2,TRBJ1-1,13
TGTGCCAGCAGCCATCGAGCGGGAGTGGGCACAGATACGCAGTATTTT,CASSHRAGVGTDTQYF,TRBD2,-,TRBV11-2,TRBJ2-3,16
TGTGCCACCTCCTGGGGGGATGACTACGAGCAGTACTTC,CATSWGDDYEQYF,-,-,TRBV5-5,TRBJ2-7,13
TGTGCCAGCTCACCAACGGGGACAGGGGGCACACTTCTGAACTATGGCTACACCTTC,CASSPTGTGGTLLNYGYTF,TRBD1,-,TRBV18,TRBJ1-2,19
TGTGCCAGTAGTCTGCAGGGTTTTAATTCACCCCTCCACTTT,CASSLQGFNSPLHF,-,-,TRBV19,TRBJ1-6,14
TGCGCCAGCAGCAGGGTCGGTCGTCTGGACACTGAAGCTTTCTTT,CASSRVGRLDTEAFF,-,once,TRBV5-1,TRBJ1-1,15
TGTGCCAGCAGTTACACCGGGGCATTGGCCTACGAGCAGTACTTC,CASSYTGALAYEQYF,-,-,TRBV6-6,TRBJ2-7,15
TGTGCCAGTAGTAAGACTCAAGGGAGGGAAAAACTGTTTTTT,CASSKTQGREKLFF,-,once,TRBV19,TRBJ1-4,14
TGTGCCAGCAGCCATCCGGGACCTAGCACAGATACGCAGTATTTT,CASSHPGPSTDTQYF,-,-,TRBV4-2,TRBJ2-3,15
TGTGCCAGCAGTACCAGGGGGGATCAGCCCCAGCATTTT,CASSTRGDQPQHF,TRBD1,-,TRBV6-1,TRBJ1-5,13
TGTGCCAGCAGCTTGGGGCGACAGGGAGGTAGGACCGGGGAGCTGTTTTTT,CASSLGRQGGRTGELFF,-,-,TRBV5-4,TRBJ2-2,17
TGCGCCAGCAGCTTGGAGGGTTGGCGTGATGGAAACACCATATATTTT,CASSLEGWRDGNTIYF,-,-,TRBV5-1,TRBJ1-3,16
TGTGCCAGCAGCTTACGCCGGACTAGCGGGAGGGGTGAGCAGTTCTTC,CASSLRRTSGRGEQFF,TRBD2,-,TRBV7-9,TRBJ2-1,16
TGTGCCAGCAGGGTTGAAGCGGGGTCTGGCTACACCTTC,CASRVEAGSGYTF,-,-,TRBV21-1,TRBJ1-2,13
TGTGCCAGCAGCTCCAGAGGGGGATACAATGAGCAGTTCTTC,CASSSRGGYNEQFF,-,once,TRBV4-2,TRBJ2-1,14
TGTGCTAGCAGTCAATCTATCACAGATACGCAGTATTTT,CASSQSITDTQYF,-,-,TRBV7-7,TRBJ2-3,13
TGTGCCAGCAGCTCAATCGCCGGGTCCGAAAACATTCAGTACTTC,CASSSIAGSENIQYF,-,-,TRBV11-2,TRBJ2-4,15
TGTGCCAGGCCGGGACAGGGGTGCTCCGGCTCTGGAAACACCATATATTTT,CARPGQGCSGSGNTIYF,TRBD1,-,TRBV27,TRBJ1-3,17
TGTGCCAGCAGCCAAGACAGGGCTAATGAAAAACTGTTTTTT,CASSQDRANEKLFF,TRBD1,-,TRBV7-9,TRBJ1-4,14
TGTGCCAGCAGTCCCGATGCTAACTATGGCTACACCTTC,CASSPDANYGYTF,-,-,TRBV6-6,TRBJ1-2,13
TGCGCCAGTACAAGGGACAGGGGAAACACCATATATTTT,CASTRDRGNTIYF,TRBD1,once,TRBV5-1,TRBJ1-3,13
TGTGCCTGGAGTGCTCCTGGGTTCTATGGCTACACCTTC,CAWSAPGFYGYTF,-,-,TRBV30,TRBJ1-2,13
TGTGCCAGCAGTTGGTCCGGGACGCCGCACGCTGAAGCTTTCTTT,CASSWSGTPHAEAFF,-,-,TRBV6-5,TRBJ1-1,15
TGTGCCAGCAGTTACCCCGAGAGGGCCCATCAGTCACCCCTCCACTTT,CASSYPERAHQSPLHF,-,-,TRBV6-7,TRBJ1-6,16
TGTGCCAGCAGCGTAGGGGAGGGATACTATGGCTACACCTTC,CASSVGEGYYGYTF,-,-,TRBV9,TRBJ1-2,14
TGTGCCAGCACCTCATATGGTGGCACTGAAGCTTTCTTT,CASTSYGGTEAFF,-,-,TRBV6-5,TRBJ1-1,13
TGCGCCAGCAGCTCTGACAGGGTGGCCACTGAAGCTTTCTTT,CASSSDRVATEAFF,TRBD1,-,TRBV5-1,TRBJ1-1,14
TGTGCCAGCAGCGTCTACGGACAGGTGAACACTGAAGCTTTCTTT,CASSVYGQVNTEAFF,TRBD1,-,TRBV9,TRBJ1-1,15
TGTGCCAGCAGTGAAGTACTGTCCACCGGGGAGCTGTTTTTT,CASSEVLSTGELFF,-,-,TRBV6-1,TRBJ2-2,14